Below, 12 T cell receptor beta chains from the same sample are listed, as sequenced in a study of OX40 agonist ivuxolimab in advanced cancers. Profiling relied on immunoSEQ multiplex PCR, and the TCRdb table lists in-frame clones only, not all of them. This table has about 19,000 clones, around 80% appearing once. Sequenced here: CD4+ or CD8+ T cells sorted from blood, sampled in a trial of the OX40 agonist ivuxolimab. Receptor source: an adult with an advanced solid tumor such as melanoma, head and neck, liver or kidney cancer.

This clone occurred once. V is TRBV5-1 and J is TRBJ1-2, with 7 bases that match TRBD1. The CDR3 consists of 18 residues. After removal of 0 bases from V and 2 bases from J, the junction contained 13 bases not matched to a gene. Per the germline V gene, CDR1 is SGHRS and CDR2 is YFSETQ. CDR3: CASSLANSGTDSNYGYTF. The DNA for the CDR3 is TGCGCCAGCAGCTTGGCGAACTCAGGGACAGACAGCAACTATGGCTACACCTTC. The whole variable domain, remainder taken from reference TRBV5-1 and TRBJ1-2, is KAGVTQTPRYLIKTRGQQVTLSCSPISGHRSVSWYQQTPGQGLQFLFEYFSETQRNKGNFPGRFSGRQFSNSRSEMNVSTLELGDSALYLCASSLANSGTDSNYGYTFGSGTRLTVV.

CDR3 DNA: TGTGCCAGCAGTGTTGGCTCCGGGATTCCCGGGCAGTACTTC. It specifies CASSVGSGIPGQYF. The J gene is TRBJ2-7, the V gene TRBV2, with a weak D call TRBD2 (5 bases). Between the trimmed V and J ends, which lost 4 bases and 9 bases, there was a span of 19 bases. Per germline, CDR1 SNHLY and CDR2 FYNNEI. The CDR3 runs to 14 residues. Combining the CDR3 with reference TRBV2 and TRBJ2-7 gives the whole variable domain EPEVTQTPSHQVTQMGQEVILRCVPISNHLYFYWYRQILGQKVEFLVSFYNNEISEKSEIFDDQFSVERPDGSNFTLKIRSTKLEDSAMYFCASSVGSGIPGQYFGPGTRLTVT.

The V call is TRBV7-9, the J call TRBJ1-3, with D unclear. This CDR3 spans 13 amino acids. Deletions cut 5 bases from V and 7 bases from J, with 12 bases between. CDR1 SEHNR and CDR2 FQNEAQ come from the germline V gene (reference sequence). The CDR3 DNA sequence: TGTGCCAGCAGCCCAAGAAATGGTAACACCATATATTTT. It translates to CASSPRNGNTIYF.

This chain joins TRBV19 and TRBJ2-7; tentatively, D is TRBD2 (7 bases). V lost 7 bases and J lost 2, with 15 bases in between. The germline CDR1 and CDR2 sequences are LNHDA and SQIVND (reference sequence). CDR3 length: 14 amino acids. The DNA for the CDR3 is TGTGCCAGTACCCCGTCCGGGGGGCCCTACGAGCAGTACTTC. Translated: CASTPSGGPYEQYF.

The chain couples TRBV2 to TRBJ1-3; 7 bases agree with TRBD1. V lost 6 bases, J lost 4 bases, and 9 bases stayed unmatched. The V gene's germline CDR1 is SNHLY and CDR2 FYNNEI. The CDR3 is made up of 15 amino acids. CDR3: CASRDLGQSGNTIYF. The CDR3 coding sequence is TGTGCCAGCAGGGACCTGGGACAGTCAGGAAACACCATATATTTT. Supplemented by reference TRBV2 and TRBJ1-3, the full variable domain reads EPEVTQTPSHQVTQMGQEVILRCVPISNHLYFYWYRQILGQKVEFLVSFYNNEISEKSEIFDDQFSVERPDGSNFTLKIRSTKLEDSAMYFCASRDLGQSGNTIYFGEGSWLTVV.

CDR3 nucleotides: TGCGCCAGCAGCCAACCACATGATGAGCAGTTCTTC. It encodes CASSQPHDEQFF. V and J are TRBV4-3 and TRBJ2-1; no clear D gene. CDR3 length: 12 residues. The germline gives CDR1 LGHNA, CDR2 YSLEER. V lost 2 bases and J 8 bases, leaving 7 bases between the germline ends.

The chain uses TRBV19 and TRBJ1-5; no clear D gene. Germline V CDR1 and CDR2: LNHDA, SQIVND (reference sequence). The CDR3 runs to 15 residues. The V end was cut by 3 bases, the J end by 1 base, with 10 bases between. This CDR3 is CASSISRGSNQPQHF. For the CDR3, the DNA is TGTGCCAGTAGTATCTCCAGAGGGAGCAATCAGCCCCAGCATTTT.

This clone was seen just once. DNA of the CDR3: TGTGCCAGCAGCTTTAGAGCGGGGGACACAGATACGCAGTATTTT. This sequence encodes CASSFRAGDTDTQYF. The rearrangement joins TRBV5-4 to TRBJ2-3; TRBD2 matches 8 bases. The CDR3 runs 15 residues. The germline CDR1 and CDR2 sequences are SGHNT and YYREEE (reference sequence). The J segment lost 2 bases and the V segment lost 2 bases, leaving 4 bases of the junction unmatched.

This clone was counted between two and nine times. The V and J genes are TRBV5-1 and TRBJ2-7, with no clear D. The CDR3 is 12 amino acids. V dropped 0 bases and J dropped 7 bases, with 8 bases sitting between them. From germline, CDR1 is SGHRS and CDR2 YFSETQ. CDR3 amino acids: CASSLGAREQYF. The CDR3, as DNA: TGCGCCAGCAGCTTGGGTGCCAGGGAGCAGTACTTC.

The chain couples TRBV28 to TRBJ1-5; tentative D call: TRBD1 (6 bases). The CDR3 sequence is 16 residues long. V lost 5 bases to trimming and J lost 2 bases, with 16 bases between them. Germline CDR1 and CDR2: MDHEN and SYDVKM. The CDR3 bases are TGTGCCAGCAGTAAACCACAGGGATTCCGCAATCAGCCCCAGCATTTT. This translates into CASSKPQGFRNQPQHF.

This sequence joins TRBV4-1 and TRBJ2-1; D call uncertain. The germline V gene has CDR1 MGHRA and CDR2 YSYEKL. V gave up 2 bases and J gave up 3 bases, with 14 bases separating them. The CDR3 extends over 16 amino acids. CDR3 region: CASSQSSQRDYNEQFF. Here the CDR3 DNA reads TGCGCCAGCAGCCAATCATCCCAGAGAGACTACAATGAGCAGTTCTTC.

As DNA, the CDR3 is TGTGCCAGCAGTTTGAGGGGCACCTATAATTCACCCCTCCACTTT. This codes for CASSLRGTYNSPLHF. V and J are TRBV27 and TRBJ1-6; D might be TRBD1 (5 bases). Between the trimmed V and J ends, which lost 3 bases and 2 bases, there was a span of 8 bases. Germline V gene lookup returns CDR1 MNHEY and CDR2 SMNVEV (reference sequence). There are 15 residues in the CDR3.